The rows below give T cell receptor beta chains drawn from one sample of a study of naive and memory T cell subsets. TCRdb called the 5' RACE reads again in MiXCR, with one record for every CDR3 protein. The table has roughly 60,000 distinct CDR3 sequences, more than 7% seen once. Receptors were obtained from a male donor in good health. Each CDR3 is given with its conserved first and last residue. D genes are given only for firm matches. Clone size is given for some rows only: seen once, a few or many times, or a class if the clone is expanded.

D gene: -
V gene: TRBV12-3/TRBV12-4
clone size: few
J gene: TRBJ2-1
CDR3 protein: CASSFEGFRHEQFF
CDR3 DNA: TGTGCCAGCAGCTTCGAGGGCTTCCGCCATGAGCAGTTCTTC

D gene: -
V gene: TRBV6-1
clone size: -
J gene: TRBJ2-1
CDR3 protein: CASSEDGTAFLSSYNEQFF
CDR3 DNA: TGTGCCAGCAGTGAAGACGGGACCGCATTTCTTAGCTCCTACAATGAGCAGTTCTTC

D gene: -
V gene: TRBV20-1
clone size: many
J gene: TRBJ2-1
CDR3 protein: CSASTANEQFF
CDR3 DNA: TGCAGTGCTAGCACCGCTAATGAGCAGTTCTTC

D gene: -
V gene: TRBV13
clone size: many
J gene: TRBJ2-7
CDR3 protein: CASSLHREGEQYF
CDR3 DNA: TGTGCCAGCAGCTTACACAGGGAGGGTGAGCAGTACTTC

D gene: -
V gene: TRBV4-1
clone size: many
J gene: TRBJ1-1
CDR3 protein: CASSQDGLEAFF
CDR3 DNA: TGCGCCAGCAGCCAAGATGGTTTGGAAGCTTTCTTT

D gene: -
V gene: TRBV12-3/TRBV12-4
clone size: once
J gene: TRBJ1-2
CDR3 protein: CASSLAGYIATFNYGYTF
CDR3 DNA: TGTGCCAGCAGTTTAGCGGGGTACATAGCAACCTTTAACTATGGCTACACCTTC

D gene: TRBD1
V gene: TRBV20-1
clone size: many
J gene: TRBJ1-4
CDR3 protein: CSATRQGSELFF
CDR3 DNA: TGCAGTGCTACACGACAGGGATCAGAGCTGTTTTTT

D gene: TRBD1
V gene: TRBV29-1
clone size: many
J gene: TRBJ2-3
CDR3 protein: CSVNPQGADTQYF
CDR3 DNA: TGCAGCGTTAATCCACAGGGGGCGGATACGCAGTATTTT

D gene: TRBD1
V gene: TRBV6-1
clone size: many
J gene: TRBJ2-3
CDR3 protein: CASRKGTGASTDTQYF
CDR3 DNA: TGTGCCAGCAGAAAAGGGACAGGGGCTAGCACAGATACGCAGTATTTT

D gene: -
V gene: TRBV20-1
clone size: -
J gene: TRBJ1-1
CDR3 protein: CSAREANRGPEAFF
CDR3 DNA: TGCAGTGCTAGAGAGGCAAATCGGGGACCTGAAGCTTTCTTT

D gene: -
V gene: TRBV7-9
clone size: many
J gene: TRBJ2-7
CDR3 protein: CASRYGSAFSSYEQYF
CDR3 DNA: TGTGCCAGCAGGTACGGCTCGGCGTTTAGCTCCTACGAGCAGTACTTC

D gene: -
V gene: TRBV6-5
clone size: many
J gene: TRBJ2-5
CDR3 protein: CASGGGAGETQYF
CDR3 DNA: TGTGCCAGCGGTGGGGGGGCCGGAGAGACCCAGTACTTC

D gene: TRBD1
V gene: TRBV19
clone size: -
J gene: TRBJ1-6
CDR3 protein: CASTISPGTGNSPLHF
CDR3 DNA: TGTGCCAGTACTATTTCCCCCGGGACAGGGAATTCACCCCTCCACTTT

D gene: TRBD1
V gene: TRBV6-6
clone size: -
J gene: TRBJ2-7
CDR3 protein: CASSYTQGAWGDEQYF
CDR3 DNA: TGTGCCAGCAGTTACACCCAGGGGGCGTGGGGGGACGAGCAGTACTTC

D gene: -
V gene: TRBV12-3/TRBV12-4
clone size: few
J gene: TRBJ2-2
CDR3 protein: CASSFLVPSTGELFF
CDR3 DNA: TGTGCCAGCAGTTTTTTGGTGCCGTCTACCGGGGAGCTGTTTTTT

D gene: -
V gene: TRBV20-1
clone size: many
J gene: TRBJ2-2
CDR3 protein: CSARYTAGELFF
CDR3 DNA: TGCAGTGCTCGGTACACTGCCGGGGAGCTGTTTTTT

D gene: TRBD1
V gene: TRBV5-8
clone size: few
J gene: TRBJ1-2
CDR3 protein: CASRQPTGGYGYTF
CDR3 DNA: TGTGCCAGCAGACAACCTACAGGGGGCTATGGCTACACCTTC

D gene: -
V gene: TRBV11-2
clone size: many
J gene: TRBJ2-2
CDR3 protein: CASSFRRPANTGELFF
CDR3 DNA: TGTGCCAGCAGCTTTCGCAGGCCCGCGAACACCGGGGAGCTGTTTTTT

D gene: TRBD2
V gene: TRBV6-6
clone size: few
J gene: TRBJ2-1
CDR3 protein: CASSTSGRVGYNEQFF
CDR3 DNA: TGTGCCAGCAGTACTAGCGGACGAGTGGGTTACAATGAGCAGTTCTTC

D gene: TRBD1
V gene: TRBV5-1
clone size: -
J gene: TRBJ1-6
CDR3 protein: CASSTISGTGGLDSPLHF
CDR3 DNA: TGCGCCAGCAGCACAATATCCGGGACAGGGGGCTTGGATTCACCCCTCCACTTT

D gene: -
V gene: TRBV6-6
clone size: few
J gene: TRBJ1-4
CDR3 protein: CASLKGPVATNEKLFF
CDR3 DNA: TGTGCCAGCCTTAAAGGGCCGGTCGCGACTAATGAAAAACTGTTTTTT

D gene: TRBD2
V gene: TRBV20-1
clone size: -
J gene: TRBJ2-3
CDR3 protein: CSAPAGLAEHTDTQYF
CDR3 DNA: TGCAGTGCACCCGCGGGACTAGCGGAGCACACAGATACGCAGTATTTT

D gene: -
V gene: TRBV3-1
clone size: -
J gene: TRBJ2-1
CDR3 protein: CASSHQTGAGEQFF
CDR3 DNA: TGTGCCAGCAGCCACCAGACGGGGGCGGGTGAGCAGTTCTTC

D gene: -
V gene: TRBV2
clone size: few
J gene: TRBJ1-2
CDR3 protein: CASSPIRGRGGYTF
CDR3 DNA: TGTGCCAGCAGCCCCATAAGGGGACGTGGAGGCTACACCTTC

D gene: TRBD2
V gene: TRBV2
clone size: many
J gene: TRBJ2-1
CDR3 protein: CASSSSSGGLYNEQFF
CDR3 DNA: TGTGCCAGCAGCTCATCCAGCGGGGGACTCTACAATGAGCAGTTCTTC

D gene: -
V gene: TRBV20-1
clone size: many
J gene: TRBJ2-1
CDR3 protein: CSARSRASESYNEQFF
CDR3 DNA: TGCAGTGCTAGATCCCGCGCGAGCGAATCCTACAATGAGCAGTTCTTC

D gene: -
V gene: TRBV19
clone size: few
J gene: TRBJ2-5
CDR3 protein: CASSTRRLQGRETQYF
CDR3 DNA: TGTGCCAGTAGTACCCGCCGGCTACAGGGTCGAGAGACCCAGTACTTC

D gene: TRBD1
V gene: TRBV6-1
clone size: few
J gene: TRBJ2-6
CDR3 protein: CASSEVQGTGANVLTF
CDR3 DNA: TGTGCCAGCAGTGAGGTACAGGGGACCGGGGCCAACGTCCTGACTTTC

D gene: -
V gene: TRBV6-6
clone size: many
J gene: TRBJ1-1
CDR3 protein: CASSSTPGNTEAFF
CDR3 DNA: TGTGCCAGCAGTTCCACCCCAGGGAACACTGAAGCTTTCTTT

D gene: -
V gene: TRBV6-5
clone size: few
J gene: TRBJ2-1
CDR3 protein: CASTPSRGNYNEQFF
CDR3 DNA: TGTGCCAGCACCCCCTCTCGCGGGAACTACAATGAGCAGTTCTTC

D gene: -
V gene: TRBV4-1
clone size: -
J gene: TRBJ1-1
CDR3 protein: CASSLAGVTGNTEAFF
CDR3 DNA: TGCGCCAGCAGCCTGGCGGGAGTGACAGGGAACACTGAAGCTTTCTTT

D gene: TRBD2
V gene: TRBV27
clone size: many
J gene: TRBJ2-3
CDR3 protein: CASSTRTSGSTDTQYF
CDR3 DNA: TGTGCCAGCAGTACACGGACTAGCGGAAGCACAGATACGCAGTATTTT

D gene: -
V gene: TRBV6-1
clone size: many
J gene: TRBJ2-1
CDR3 protein: CASTTGQVDDEQFF
CDR3 DNA: TGTGCCAGCACCACCGGCCAAGTCGACGATGAGCAGTTCTTC

D gene: -
V gene: TRBV12-3/TRBV12-4
clone size: -
J gene: TRBJ2-2
CDR3 protein: CASSSLGGPGELFF
CDR3 DNA: TGTGCCAGCAGTTCTTTAGGGGGGCCCGGGGAGCTGTTTTTT

D gene: -
V gene: TRBV5-4
clone size: few
J gene: TRBJ2-6
CDR3 protein: CASSNIPGANVLTF
CDR3 DNA: TGTGCCAGCAGCAACATTCCTGGGGCCAACGTCCTGACTTTC

D gene: TRBD2
V gene: TRBV29-1
clone size: few
J gene: TRBJ2-3
CDR3 protein: CSVSSGGGEYF
CDR3 DNA: TGCAGCGTTTCCAGCGGGGGGGGGGAGTATTTT

D gene: -
V gene: TRBV5-1
clone size: many
J gene: TRBJ1-3
CDR3 protein: CASSGGLETGGNTIYF
CDR3 DNA: TGCGCCAGCAGCGGAGGCCTTGAAACGGGAGGAAACACCATATATTTT

D gene: TRBD1
V gene: TRBV5-6
clone size: many
J gene: TRBJ2-1
CDR3 protein: CASSLNYRGLNEQFF
CDR3 DNA: TGTGCCAGCAGCCTGAATTACAGGGGGCTAAATGAGCAGTTCTTC

D gene: TRBD2
V gene: TRBV6-4
clone size: many
J gene: TRBJ2-1
CDR3 protein: CASSTGTSGSDEQFF
CDR3 DNA: TGTGCCAGCAGTACCGGGACTAGCGGGAGCGATGAGCAGTTCTTC

D gene: -
V gene: TRBV11-1
clone size: -
J gene: TRBJ2-7
CDR3 protein: CASSFPAIGNTYEQYF
CDR3 DNA: TGTGCCAGCAGCTTCCCCGCGATAGGGAATACCTACGAGCAGTACTTC

D gene: -
V gene: TRBV5-1
clone size: -
J gene: TRBJ2-2
CDR3 protein: CASSLGLVPGELFF
CDR3 DNA: TGCGCCAGCAGCTTGGGACTAGTTCCCGGGGAGCTGTTTTTT

D gene: -
V gene: TRBV3-1
clone size: -
J gene: TRBJ1-1
CDR3 protein: CASSIKGSWGMNTEAFF
CDR3 DNA: TGTGCCAGCAGCATCAAAGGTTCATGGGGAATGAACACTGAAGCTTTCTTT

D gene: -
V gene: TRBV20-1
clone size: many
J gene: TRBJ1-1
CDR3 protein: CSAIPSQGMNTEAFF
CDR3 DNA: TGCAGTGCTATCCCTTCTCAGGGTATGAACACTGAAGCTTTCTTT

D gene: -
V gene: TRBV29-1
clone size: many
J gene: TRBJ2-2
CDR3 protein: CSVQGEVLAGNTGELFF
CDR3 DNA: TGCAGCGTTCAGGGGGAAGTTCTAGCGGGGAACACCGGGGAGCTGTTTTTT

D gene: -
V gene: TRBV3-1
clone size: many
J gene: TRBJ2-1
CDR3 protein: CASSQVRADYNEQFF
CDR3 DNA: TGTGCCAGCAGCCAAGTACGAGCGGACTACAATGAGCAGTTCTTC

D gene: -
V gene: TRBV12-3/TRBV12-4
clone size: few
J gene: TRBJ2-7
CDR3 protein: CASSLGPRGLHAEQYF
CDR3 DNA: TGTGCCAGCAGTTTAGGCCCGCGGGGGCTCCATGCTGAGCAGTACTTC

D gene: -
V gene: TRBV29-1
clone size: -
J gene: TRBJ2-4
CDR3 protein: CSVLGISKNIQYF
CDR3 DNA: TGCAGCGTTTTAGGGATCAGCAAAAACATTCAGTACTTC

D gene: TRBD1
V gene: TRBV6-5
clone size: many
J gene: TRBJ1-1
CDR3 protein: CASSYDRVRTEAFF
CDR3 DNA: TGTGCCAGCAGTTACGACAGGGTTCGGACTGAAGCTTTCTTT

D gene: -
V gene: TRBV6-2/TRBV6-3
clone size: -
J gene: TRBJ1-2
CDR3 protein: CASSYGDNYGYTF
CDR3 DNA: TGTGCCAGCAGTTACGGGGACAACTATGGCTACACCTTC

D gene: -
V gene: TRBV5-1
clone size: many
J gene: TRBJ2-2
CDR3 protein: CASSLESGAHTGELFF
CDR3 DNA: TGCGCCAGCAGCTTGGAATCTGGGGCACACACCGGGGAGCTGTTTTTT

D gene: -
V gene: TRBV6-2/TRBV6-3
clone size: many
J gene: TRBJ2-7
CDR3 protein: CASSYTRDSYEQYF
CDR3 DNA: TGTGCCAGCAGTTACACCCGTGACTCCTACGAGCAGTACTTC

D gene: TRBD1
V gene: TRBV5-1
clone size: many
J gene: TRBJ1-4
CDR3 protein: CASSMTGDRSEKLFF
CDR3 DNA: TGCGCCAGCAGCATGACAGGGGATCGGAGTGAAAAACTGTTTTTT

D gene: -
V gene: TRBV2
clone size: -
J gene: TRBJ2-7
CDR3 protein: CASSPPGREGNEQYF
CDR3 DNA: TGTGCCAGCAGTCCACCCGGCCGGGAAGGGAACGAGCAGTACTTC